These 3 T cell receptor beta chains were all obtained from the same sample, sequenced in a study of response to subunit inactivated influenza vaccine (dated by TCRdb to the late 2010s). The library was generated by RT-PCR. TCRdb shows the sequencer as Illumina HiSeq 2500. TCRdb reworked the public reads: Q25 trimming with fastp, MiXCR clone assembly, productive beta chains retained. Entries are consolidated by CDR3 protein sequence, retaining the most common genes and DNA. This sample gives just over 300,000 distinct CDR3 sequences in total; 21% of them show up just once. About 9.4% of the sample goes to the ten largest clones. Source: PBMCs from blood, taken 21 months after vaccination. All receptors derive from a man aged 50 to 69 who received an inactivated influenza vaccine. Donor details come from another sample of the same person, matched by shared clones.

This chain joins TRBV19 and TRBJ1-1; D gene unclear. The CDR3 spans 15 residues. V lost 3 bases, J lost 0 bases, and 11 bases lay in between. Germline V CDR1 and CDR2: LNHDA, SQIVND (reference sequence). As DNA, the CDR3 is TGTGCCAGTAGTATCCCTTCGGGAATGAACACTGAAGCTTTCTTT. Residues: CASSIPSGMNTEAFF.

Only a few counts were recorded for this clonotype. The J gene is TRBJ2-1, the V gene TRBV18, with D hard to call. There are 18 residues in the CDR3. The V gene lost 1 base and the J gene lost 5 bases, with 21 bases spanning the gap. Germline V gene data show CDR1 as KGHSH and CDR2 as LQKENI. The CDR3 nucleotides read TGTGCCAGCTCACCACGGCTGAGAGATCGGAGTCACCACAATGAGCAGTTCTTC. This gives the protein CASSPRLRDRSHHNEQFF. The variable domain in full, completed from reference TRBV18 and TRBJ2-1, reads NAGVMQNPRHLVRRRGQEARLRCSPMKGHSHVYWYRQLPEEGLKFMVYLQKENIIDESGMPKERFSAEFPKEGPSILRIQQVVRGDSAAYFCASSPRLRDRSHHNEQFFGPGTRLTVL.

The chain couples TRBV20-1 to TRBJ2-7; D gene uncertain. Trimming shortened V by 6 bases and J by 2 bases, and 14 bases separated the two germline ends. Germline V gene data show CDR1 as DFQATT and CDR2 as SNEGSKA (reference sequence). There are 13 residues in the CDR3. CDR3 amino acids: CSAVASTAYEQYF. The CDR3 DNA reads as TGCAGTGCGGTAGCTAGTACAGCCTACGAGCAGTACTTC.